This T cell receptor beta chain was documented in a study of identical twins. Study findings and constraints: Conclusions leaned on cross-sectional statistical analysis and did not track the same donors over time. Out-of-frame alpha sequences shared by twins showed excess low generation probability.

There are a few counts of this clonotype. Antigen unknown. V was shortened by 3 bases and J by 0 bases, with 9 bases between the two germline ends. Germline assignment: CDR1 DFQATT and CDR2 SNEGSKA (reference sequence). The CDR3 is made up of 13 amino acids. Every donor was a healthy Caucasian. A universal primer site was created by template switching, with the cDNA bearing unique molecular identifiers. TCRdb re-called the 5' RACE reads through MiXCR, storing one row per CDR3 protein. The profile shows about 490,000 distinct CDR3 sequences, 13% to 15% of them singletons. These records were also assigned to another study, of yellow fever vaccine responses in identical twins.

The V call is TRBV20-1, the J call TRBJ2-7, with D unclear. This receptor was identified in a woman in her late teens or twenties in good health. Specimen: CD4+ T cells sorted from blood. The CDR3 DNA reads as TGCAGTGCTAGCGACGGCGGCTCCTACGAGCAGTACTTC. This codes for CSASDGGSYEQYF.